Listed below are T cell receptor beta chains from one sample, sequenced in a study of T cells in localized non-small cell lung cancer. Assay used: immunoSEQ multiplex PCR; TCRdb lists only in-frame clones, some missing. In the table there are approximately 1,000 clones, 21% of which are singletons. Here the sequenced sample was normal lung tissue next to the tumor, taken before any cancer treatment. These receptors all come from a male donor aged 60 or over with stage III lung adenocarcinoma. CDR3s include the opening cysteine and the closing phenylalanine or tryptophan. The D gene is left open where the match is weak. The listing skips clone size in some rows; elsewhere it reads once, few, many or a size class.

size	length	D	V	J	DNA	CDR3
once	13	.	TRBV10-2	TRBJ2-7	TGCGCCAGCAGGGGGCCGACAGGATACGAGCAGTACTTC	CASRGPTGYEQYF
few	14	.	TRBV6-8	TRBJ2-3	TGTGCCAGCAGTGCGGGACAGCCCACAGATACGCAGTATTTT	CASSAGQPTDTQYF
medium-sized	13	.	TRBV23-1	TRBJ1-1	TGCGCCAGCAGAACGGGGGGTAGCACTGAAGCTTTCTTT	CASRTGGSTEAFF
few	14	.	TRBV19	TRBJ2-2	TGTGCCAGTAGTCTCGACAGGAACACCGGGGAGCTGTTTTTT	CASSLDRNTGELFF
.	13	TRBD1	TRBV6-8	TRBJ1-1	TGTGCCATCAGCGGGACAGAAAACACTGAAGCTTTCTTT	CAISGTENTEAFF
few	16	TRBD1	TRBV9	TRBJ1-4	TGTGCCAGCAGCCACGGACAGGGAGCAACTAATGAAAAACTGTTTTTT	CASSHGQGATNEKLFF
.	14	.	TRBV25-1	TRBJ2-5	TGTGCCAGCAGTGAATATAACGGGGAAGAGACCCAGTACTTC	CASSEYNGEETQYF
.	13	.	TRBV6-8	TRBJ1-3	TGTGCCAGCACGTCGGGGGCTGGAAACACCATATATTTT	CASTSGAGNTIYF
.	15	TRBD2	TRBV11-3	TRBJ2-2	TGTGCCAGCAGCCAGACCAGCGGGGGGACCGGGGAGCTGTTTTTT	CASSQTSGGTGELFF
.	16	.	TRBV11-3	TRBJ1-2	TGTGCCAGCAGCCAAGGGGGGGCCCGAGCTAACTATGGCTACACCTTC	CASSQGGARANYGYTF
few	15	TRBD1	TRBV10-2	TRBJ2-7	TGCGCCAGCAGTGACCCCGGGACAGGAGACTACGAGCAGTACTTC	CASSDPGTGDYEQYF
once	15	TRBD1	TRBV19	TRBJ2-3	TGTGCCAGTAGTCCGACAGGGGGCGGTCTTGATACGCAGTATTTT	CASSPTGGGLDTQYF
.	15	.	TRBV29-1	TRBJ1-5	TGCAGCGTTGAAGTTCCGGGAGACCGGAATCAGCCCCAGCATTTT	CSVEVPGDRNQPQHF
few	15	TRBD1	TRBV6-8	TRBJ1-1	TGTGCCAGCAGTTACTCGATGGGACAGGGCCCTGAAGCTTTCTTT	CASSYSMGQGPEAFF